Below are 19 T cell receptor beta chains sequenced from a single sample in a study of blood T cell repertoires in COVID-19. Libraries were prepared by immunoSEQ multiplex PCR; TCRdb keeps only in-frame clonotypes and omits some of them. The sample yields some 120,000 clones, around 83% seen once. Sequencing was carried out using PBMCs or T cells enriched from blood (not recorded which). These receptors were taken from a man younger than 45 who had recovered from COVID-19.

This CDR3 is CAISDPGTGSSPLHF. The CDR3, as DNA: TGTGCCATCAGTGACCCCGGGACAGGGAGCTCACCCCTCCACTTT. This sequence joins TRBV10-3 and TRBJ1-6, with 9 positions matching TRBD1. CDR1 and CDR2 (germline): ENHRY, SYGVKD. The CDR3 spans 15 residues. V lost 3 bases, J lost 10 bases, and 7 bases stayed unmatched.

The J gene is TRBJ1-4, the V gene TRBV6-5; D is perhaps TRBD1 (5 bases). The CDR3 totals 15 residues. The V gene lost 6 bases and the J gene lost 4 bases, with 15 bases spanning the gap. Germline V gene sequence: CDR1 MNHEY, CDR2 SVGAGI. The CDR3 loop is CASRPMEGYNEKLFF. The CDR3 bases are TGTGCCAGCAGACCGATGGAGGGGTATAATGAAAAACTGTTTTTT.

The rearrangement joins TRBV28 to TRBJ1-3; D is unresolved. V was pared by 5 bases and J by 4 bases, with 12 bases between. The V gene's germline CDR1 is MDHEN and CDR2 SYDVKM. The CDR3 sequence is 14 residues long. The CDR3 reads CASSPRHVGNTIYF. Written as DNA, the CDR3 is TGTGCCAGCAGTCCGCGCCATGTCGGAAACACCATATATTTT.

V is TRBV6-5 and J is TRBJ2-3; 9 bases agree with TRBD2. Per the germline V gene, CDR1 is MNHEY and CDR2 is SVGAGI. The J segment lost 3 bases and the V segment lost 7 bases, leaving 5 bases of the junction unmatched. There are 14 residues in the CDR3. In DNA form, the CDR3 reads TGTGCCAGCAATACCGCGGGAGGGACAGATACGCAGTATTTT. It translates to CASNTAGGTDTQYF.

The chain joins TRBV11-2 to TRBJ1-6; TRBD1 matches 8 bases. This CDR3 comprises 15 residues. Germline CDR1 SGHAT, CDR2 FQNNGV. The V gene end was trimmed by 5 bases and the J gene end by 7 bases; junction bases not matched to a gene: 7. CDR3 DNA sequence: TGTGCCAGCAGCCCCTCCGGGACAGGAAATTCACCCCTCCACTTT. This sequence encodes CASSPSGTGNSPLHF.

J is TRBJ1-1 and V is TRBV5-4; TRBD1 matches at 11 bases. Trimming removed 0 bases from V and 5 bases from J; junction bases left unmatched: 9. Per germline, CDR1 SGHNT and CDR2 YYREEE (reference sequence). This CDR3 has 17 amino acids. CDR3 sequence (DNA): TGTGCCAGCAGCTTGGACGCGGGACAGGGGGAAGATACTGAAGCTTTCTTT. Translation gives CASSLDAGQGEDTEAFF. Supplemented by reference TRBV5-4 and TRBJ1-1, the full variable domain reads ETGVTQSPTHLIKTRGQQVTLRCSSQSGHNTVSWYQQALGQGPQFIFQYYREEENGRGNFPPRFSGLQFPNYSSELNVNALELDDSALYLCASSLDAGQGEDTEAFFGQGTRLTVV.

The chain recombines TRBV2 with TRBJ2-3, with D maybe TRBD1 (6 bases). Germline loops: CDR1 SNHLY, CDR2 FYNNEI. The length of the CDR3 is 15 residues. V was trimmed by 6 bases and J by 1 base, leaving 14 bases between them. CDR3 sequence reads: CASSPTGPGTDTQYF. The CDR3 nucleotides are TGTGCCAGCAGCCCAACAGGGCCCGGCACAGATACGCAGTATTTT.

The V call is TRBV18, the J call TRBJ2-2; D not resolved. Germline CDR1 KGHSH, CDR2 LQKENI. The CDR3 has 15 amino acids. V lost 2 bases to trimming and J lost 6 bases, with 13 bases between them. CDR3 amino acids: CASSPAPRPAGELFF. Here the CDR3 DNA reads TGTGCCAGCTCACCAGCTCCGAGGCCCGCCGGGGAGCTGTTTTTT. The variable domain in full, completed from reference TRBV18 and TRBJ2-2, reads NAGVMQNPRHLVRRRGQEARLRCSPMKGHSHVYWYRQLPEEGLKFMVYLQKENIIDESGMPKERFSAEFPKEGPSILRIQQVVRGDSAAYFCASSPAPRPAGELFFGEGSRLTVL.

The gene calls are TRBV6-5 and TRBJ2-7; D might be TRBD2 (7 bases). CDR1 and CDR2 (germline): MNHEY, SVGAGI. Deletions cut 10 bases from V and 5 bases from J, with 15 bases between. The CDR3 has 12 amino acids. As DNA, the CDR3 is TGTGCCACCCGGGGGGCAGACCACGAGCAGTACGTC. It codes for CATRGADHEQYV.

This chain's CDR3 is CASSVMDRSEQYV. The CDR3 DNA reads as TGTGCCAGCAGCGTCATGGACAGGTCCGAGCAGTACGTC. The rearrangement joins TRBV9 to TRBJ2-7, with 7 bases fitting TRBD1. After removal of 2 bases from V and 6 bases from J, the junction contained 5 bases not matched to a gene. CDR1 is SGDLS, CDR2 YYNGEE, per germline. This CDR3 region has 13 residues.

The rearrangement links TRBV11-2 to TRBJ1-3; the D is unclear. This CDR3 is built from 13 residues. Germline V gives CDR1 SGHAT, CDR2 FQNNGV. V dropped 3 bases and J dropped 10 bases, with 13 bases sitting between them. The DNA of the CDR3 is TGTGCCAGCAGCTTCGTCCGGGATGGGACCATATATTTT. Amino acids: CASSFVRDGTIYF.

The chain carries TRBV2 and TRBJ1-2; 7 bases map to TRBD1. From germline, CDR1 is SNHLY and CDR2 FYNNEI. The J segment lost 5 bases and the V segment lost 6 bases, leaving 9 bases of the junction unmatched. The CDR3 contains 14 residues. The CDR3 protein is CASSPSDRTYGYTF. In DNA form, the CDR3 reads TGTGCCAGCAGCCCCTCGGACAGGACTTATGGCTACACCTTC.

The chain recombines TRBV6-1 with TRBJ2-7; 11 bases map to TRBD1. Germline CDR1 MNHNS, CDR2 SASEGT. The V segment lost 2 bases and the J segment 7 bases; nucleotides outside the gene matches: 7. This CDR3 is built from 15 residues. Here the CDR3 DNA reads TGTGCCAGCAGTGAACGGGACAGGGGGGGTCGGGAGCAGTACTTC. Protein sequence: CASSERDRGGREQYF.

This clone was counted a few times. The genes are TRBV29-1 and TRBJ1-1, with D tentatively TRBD1 (5 bases). Germline lookup yields CDR1 SQVTM and CDR2 ANQGSEA. The V and J ends lost 7 bases and 1 base respectively, with 13 bases between them. The CDR3 is 13 residues long. The CDR3 region is CSAQTEQNTEAFF. CDR3 in DNA: TGCAGCGCCCAGACAGAACAGAACACTGAAGCTTTCTTT.

The chain combines TRBV29-1 with TRBJ2-1, with a tentative D call TRBD1 (6 bases). Germline V gene sequence: CDR1 SQVTM, CDR2 ANQGSEA. The CDR3 covers 14 residues. V lost 3 bases to trimming and J lost 6 bases, with 15 bases between them. CDR3 region: CSVDEGQSVNEQFF. The CDR3, as DNA: TGCAGCGTTGATGAGGGACAATCGGTCAATGAGCAGTTCTTC.

This rearrangement joins TRBV9 to TRBJ2-7, with TRBD1 matching 7 bases. After removal of 3 bases from V and 5 bases from J, the junction contained 5 bases not matched to a gene. CDR1 and CDR2 from the germline V gene are SGDLS and YYNGEE. The CDR3 consists of 13 residues. CDR3 amino acids: CASSATGAHEQYF. CDR3 bases: TGTGCCAGCAGCGCTACAGGGGCCCACGAGCAGTACTTC.

The table lists this clone with a few counts. The chain recombines TRBV19 with TRBJ1-4; no firm D call. The CDR3 runs 15 residues. Germline CDR1 is LNHDA and CDR2 is SQIVND (reference sequence). Trimming shortened V by 5 bases and J by 0 bases, and 10 bases separated the two germline ends. CDR3 DNA sequence: TGTGCCAGTAGTGCCTCAGATGCAACTAATGAAAAACTGTTTTTT. Protein sequence: CASSASDATNEKLFF. Full variable domain (remainder filled in from reference TRBV19 and TRBJ1-4): DGGITQSPKYLFRKEGQNVTLSCEQNLNHDAMYWYRQDPGQGLRLIYYSQIVNDFQKGDIAEGYSVSREKKESFPLTVTSAQKNPTAFYLCASSASDATNEKLFFGSGTQLSVL.

The chain is built from TRBV2 and TRBJ1-5; D ambiguous. Trimming removed 7 bases at V and 15 bases at J, with 10 bases between. The germline CDR1 and CDR2 sequences are SNHLY and FYNNEI. The CDR3 has 9 residues. The CDR3 here is CASTRPPHF. The DNA for the CDR3 is TGTGCCAGCACCCGTCCTCCGCATTTT.

The rearrangement joins TRBV29-1 to TRBJ2-1; D is perhaps TRBD1 (5 bases). Germline values: CDR1 SQVTM, CDR2 ANQGSEA. V was trimmed by 7 bases and J by 9 bases, leaving 16 bases between them. CDR3 length: 12 amino acids. In nucleotides, the CDR3 is TGCAGCGGACAGAGCAGCCGGAGTGAGCAGTTCTTC. Its protein is CSGQSSRSEQFF.